This T cell receptor (beta chain) was recovered during a study of cytomegalovirus exposure and HLA in healthy donors. Study-wide results and limits: Most of the TCR beta V segments (in an earlier analysis) were productive either about 87% or about 30% of the time. Cytomegalovirus status was reportedly diagnosed by the classifier with high sensitivity and specificity. What was likely a sequencing artifact was a cluster of highly shared sequence variants.

The CDR3 length is 14 residues. Germline V gene lookup returns CDR1 MDHEN and CDR2 SYDVKM. V was pared by 5 bases and J by 4 bases, with 12 bases between. Comment on this clone: Its antigen is still unknown.

The PCR had 60 Vbeta and 13 Jbeta primers. The assay was immunoSEQ multiplex PCR, and TCRdb's table has in-frame clones only and misses some. The table includes more than 100,000 clones, under 85% detected once. The receptor was isolated from a human donor in good health. Specimen: PBMCs. The chain uses TRBV28 and TRBJ1-5; D gene uncertain. The CDR3 nucleotides read TGTGCCAGCAGTCCCGTTTTCCAGAATCAGCCCCAGCATTTT. Amino acids: CASSPVFQNQPQHF.